These T cell receptor beta chains were read from a single sample in a study of regulatory T cells in long-lasting Graves disease. TCRdb called the multiplex PCR reads again in MiXCR, with one record for every CDR3 protein. The data contain 600,000 to 800,000 distinct CDR3 sequences, 30% of them singletons. Sequencing was performed on peripheral blood mononuclear cells (PBMCs), taken when the disease was refractory, from a patient treated with antithyroid drugs. These receptors originate from a female donor with Graves disease. CDR3s leave out the opening cysteine and the closing phenylalanine or tryptophan. The D gene is left open where the match is weak.

D gene,V gene,CDR3 protein
NA,TRBV4-1,ASSQGAVQETQY
NA,TRBV5-6,ASSLGTRSRNTEAF
NA,TRBV5-1,ASSFTEGAGANVLT
NA,TRBV11-2,ASSLDRKGDTKY
NA,TRBV7-2,ASSFILNPTYEQY
TRBD1,TRBV7-9,ASSIGQGAYHGYT
NA,TRBV28,ASSQIGHNPDTEAF
NA,TRBV28,ASSPWTESNEKLF
TRBD2,TRBV11-2,ASSLTLAGASTDTQY
NA,TRBV12-3/TRBV12-4,ASSFSWEETQY
NA,TRBV2,ASWSTNTEAF
NA,TRBV6-1,ASTYINLSNQPQH
NA,TRBV3-1,ASSRTVGDIQY
NA,TRBV6-1,ASTLERGRTEAF
NA,TRBV30,AWSVSPGVGYGYT
NA,TRBV18,ASSPYKNRDLLVD
TRBD1,TRBV3-1,ASSYASRTGPNYGYT
NA,TRBV29-1,SAGVGLVSGNTEAF
TRBD1,TRBV6-1,ASRSTGGGKQF
NA,TRBV19,ASSINSGNTGELF
NA,TRBV20-1,SARWELETQY
NA,TRBV15,ATSRDPGQETQY
NA,TRBV20-1,SAGGIEAYQPQH
NA,TRBV12-3/TRBV12-4,ASSQRDSSTADTQY
NA,TRBV11-2,ASSLGHSQWNTEAF
NA,TRBV19,ATLQGNQPQH
TRBD1,TRBV6-2/TRBV6-3,ASSYSGQGASEQY
NA,TRBV6-1,ASMGDLNTEAF